The T cell receptor (beta chain) described here comes from a study of breast tumors, draining lymph nodes, adjacent tissues. The CDR3 totals 15 residues. Germline V lookup: CDR1 DFQATT, CDR2 SNEGSKA (reference sequence). V lost 2 bases to trimming and J lost 7 bases; unmatched junction nucleotides: 9. Axillary draining lymph nodes of breast cancer patients supplied the node samples. Each CDR3 protein gets one entry after TCRdb re-called the multiplex PCR reads with MiXCR. This table holds 250,000 or so distinct CDR3 sequences, around 30% found once. This clonotype showed up many times. The TCR originated in a female donor with breast cancer. Some clones in this sample may be carry-over from other donors' samples. The chain has TRBV20-1 and TRBJ2-5; 11 bases map to TRBD2. Sequencing was performed on axillary lymph node tissue. CDR3 loop: CSARKIAGGPGTQYF. Written as DNA, the CDR3 is TGCAGTGCTAGAAAGATAGCGGGAGGGCCGGGGACCCAGTACTTC.